The 20 T cell receptor beta chains below were found in one sample sequenced in a study of blood T cell repertoires in COVID-19. Libraries were prepared by immunoSEQ multiplex PCR; TCRdb keeps only in-frame clonotypes and omits some of them. The profile shows some 190,000 clones, roughly 80% of them singletons. Sequencing input: peripheral blood. The source of these receptors is a woman between 40 and 50 years old with COVID-19, enrolled during active disease.

This chain uses TRBV19 with TRBJ1-1; the D is unclear. The V gene lost 0 bases and the J gene lost 9 bases, with 14 bases spanning the gap. The CDR3 runs 14 residues. The germline gives CDR1 LNHDA, CDR2 SQIVND (reference sequence). The CDR3 DNA sequence: TGTGCCAGTAGTATAGATACTGGAGATAACAAAGCTTTCTTT. Translation: CASSIDTGDNKAFF.

This clone was counted once. The chain couples TRBV18 to TRBJ2-2; the match to TRBD1 covers 7 bases. Trimming removed 4 bases from V and 7 bases from J; junction bases left unmatched: 6. The CDR3 totals 14 residues. Germline CDR1 and CDR2: KGHSH and LQKENI. The CDR3 is CASSLQGLLGELFF. The CDR3, as DNA: TGTGCCAGCTCACTACAGGGGCTCCTCGGGGAGCTGTTTTTT.

This clone showed up just once. V usage is TRBV27 and J usage is TRBJ1-1; 8 nucleotides agree with TRBD1. CDR1 and CDR2 (germline): MNHEY, SMNVEV (reference sequence). This CDR3 has 14 residues. The trim removed 3 bases at V and 5 bases at J, leaving 5 bases unmatched. CDR3 coding DNA: TGTGCCAGCAGTTTCGGACAGGGAGGGACTGAAGCTTTCTTT. Amino acid sequence: CASSFGQGGTEAFF.

This chain connects TRBV11-2 to TRBJ1-5; 7 bases align to TRBD1. The CDR3 totals 13 residues. V dropped 5 bases and J dropped 7; count of bases not matched to a gene: 5. Germline CDR1 reads SGHAT; CDR2 reads FQNNGV. The CDR3 nucleotides are TGTGCCAGCAGCCCCGACAGGGACCAGCCCCAGCATTTT. Translating it yields CASSPDRDQPQHF.

Here the CDR3 DNA reads TGTGCCAGCTCAACCGGGACTGATCCGGAGGGCCCTGAAGCTTTCTTT. Its translation: CASSTGTDPEGPEAFF. The chain combines TRBV18 with TRBJ1-1; possible D gene TRBD1, 5 bases. The germline V gene has CDR1 KGHSH and CDR2 LQKENI. The ends were cut back, 5 bases at V and 6 bases at J, with 22 bases in the middle. CDR3 size: 16 residues.

This chain links TRBV30 with TRBJ1-4; D gene uncertain. V was pared by 0 bases and J by 8 bases, with 10 bases between. The germline V gene encodes CDR1 GTSNPN and CDR2 SVGIG (reference sequence). This CDR3 region has 13 residues. The CDR3 DNA reads as TGTGCCTGGAGTGTAGGAGTCAACGAAAAACTGTTTTTT. This codes for CAWSVGVNEKLFF.

The CDR3 sequence is CASRGQTYEQYF. CDR3 DNA sequence: TGTGCCAGCAGGGGACAGACCTACGAGCAGTACTTC. The chain is built from TRBV28 and TRBJ2-7; 7 bases line up with TRBD1. CDR1 is MDHEN, CDR2 SYDVKM, per germline. V dropped 6 bases and J dropped 2; count of bases not matched to a gene: 1. The CDR3 is made up of 12 amino acids.

J is TRBJ2-1 and V is TRBV10-3; TRBD1 is a possible D gene (5 bases). V dropped 4 bases and J dropped 6 bases, with 13 bases sitting between them. This CDR3 has 14 residues. Germline V CDR1 and CDR2: ENHRY, SYGVKD. CDR3 in amino acids: CAISGDQGFNEQFF. For the CDR3, the DNA is TGTGCCATCAGTGGGGATCAGGGTTTCAATGAGCAGTTCTTC.

V and J are TRBV10-3 and TRBJ1-1; no firm D call. Per germline, CDR1 ENHRY and CDR2 SYGVKD. The CDR3 is made up of 11 amino acids. V was trimmed by 5 bases and J by 8 bases, leaving 9 bases between them. The CDR3 reads CAISQTGEAFF. The CDR3, as DNA: TGTGCCATCAGTCAAACGGGAGAAGCTTTCTTT.

The chain employs TRBV18 and TRBJ1-2, with 7 bases aligning to TRBD1. The CDR3 is 14 amino acids. Trimming cost V 3 bases and J 5 bases; bases outside gene matches: 6. Germline assignment: CDR1 KGHSH and CDR2 LQKENI. The CDR3 sequence: CASSPRDSSYGYTF. For the CDR3, the DNA is TGTGCCAGCTCACCTCGGGACAGCTCTTATGGCTACACCTTC.

This chain joins TRBV21-1 and TRBJ1-1; TRBD1, as called in the table, went unchecked against the DNA. TRBV21-1 is a recognized pseudogene. The length of the CDR3 is 14 residues. The CDR3 nucleotides read TGTGCCAGCAGCACCGGGACAGGGAACACTGAAGCTTTCTTT. As protein: CASSTGTGNTEAFF.

J is TRBJ2-5 and V is TRBV18, with TRBD1 as a possible D gene (5 bases). The CDR3 loop spans 15 amino acids. Trimming removed 2 bases from V and 5 bases from J, with 15 bases in between. Germline values: CDR1 KGHSH, CDR2 LQKENI. The CDR3 here is CASSPSSRDGETQYF. The CDR3 bases are TGTGCCAGCTCACCATCCTCCAGGGATGGGGAGACCCAGTACTTC.

V is TRBV30 and J is TRBJ1-1, with TRBD1 matching 9 bases. There are 14 residues in the CDR3. V lost 2 bases and J lost 5; bases outside the gene matches: 6. The germline CDR1 and CDR2 sequences are GTSNPN and SVGIG (reference sequence). CDR3 nucleotide sequence: TGTGCCTGGAGTTGGATGGACAGGGGAACTGAAGCTTTCTTT. It codes for CAWSWMDRGTEAFF. Together with reference TRBV30 and TRBJ1-1, the CDR3 gives the full variable domain: SQTIHQWPATLVQPVGSPLSLECTVEGTSNPNLYWYRQAAGRGLQLLFYSVGIGQISSEVPQNLSASRPQDRQFILSSKKLLLSDSGFYLCAWSWMDRGTEAFFGQGTRLTVV.

V and J are TRBV3-1 (or the pseudogene TRBV3-2) and TRBJ2-2; 8 bases fit TRBD1. The germline gives CDR1 LGHDT, CDR2 YNNKEL (reference sequence). The CDR3 has 13 amino acids. Trimming cost V 6 bases and J 6 bases; bases outside gene matches: 3. The CDR3 region is CASRRGQAGELFF. Written as DNA, the CDR3 is TGTGCCAGCAGGCGGGGACAGGCCGGGGAGCTGTTTTTT.

J is TRBJ2-2 and V is TRBV7-9; weak D call: TRBD2 (7 bases). V shed 5 bases and J shed 6 bases, with 13 bases lying between them. The CDR3 totals 14 residues. Germline CDR1 SEHNR, CDR2 FQNEAQ (reference sequence). The CDR3 region is CASSRGGQAGELFF. The CDR3 DNA reads TGTGCCAGCAGCCGCGGGGGCCAGGCCGGGGAGCTGTTTTTT.

This chain joins TRBV30 and TRBJ1-5; 7 positions agree with TRBD1. J lost 0 bases, V lost 2 bases, and 4 bases had no gene match. Germline loops: CDR1 GTSNPN, CDR2 SVGIG (reference sequence). The CDR3 runs 15 residues. The CDR3 region is CAWSRDSYSNQPQHF. The CDR3 DNA is TGTGCCTGGAGTAGGGACAGCTATAGCAATCAGCCCCAGCATTTT.

The chain links TRBV7-3 to TRBJ2-5; D gene ambiguous. This CDR3 is built from 13 residues. V was pared by 2 bases and J by 4 bases, with 8 bases between. Germline CDR1 is SGHTA and CDR2 is FQGTGA. CDR3 sequence (DNA): TGTGCCAGCAGCTTACCCGGGTTAGAGACCCAGTACTTC. Amino acid sequence: CASSLPGLETQYF.

This clone was counted once. This rearrangement joins TRBV29-1 to TRBJ2-1; 9 nucleotides match TRBD1. With V trimmed by 7 bases and J by 4 bases, 5 bases remained unmatched. Per the germline V gene, CDR1 is SQVTM and CDR2 is ANQGSEA. This CDR3 has 13 amino acids. This CDR3 reads CSGTGGAYNEQFF. CDR3 coding DNA: TGCAGCGGCACAGGGGGCGCTTACAATGAGCAGTTCTTC.

The chain combines TRBV6-5 with TRBJ2-5, with TRBD2 as a possible D gene (5 bases). Germline V lookup: CDR1 MNHEY, CDR2 SVGAGI. V lost 4 bases to trimming and J lost 4 bases, with 10 bases between them. This CDR3 comprises 13 residues. The CDR3 DNA reads TGTGCCAGCAGTTCTATGGCGGGAGAGACCCAGTACTTC. It encodes CASSSMAGETQYF.

V and J are TRBV14 and TRBJ2-5, with 9 positions matching TRBD1. The V gene end was trimmed by 5 bases and the J gene end by 2 bases; junction bases not matched to a gene: 6. The CDR3 length is 15 residues. Germline V gene sequence: CDR1 SGHDN, CDR2 FVKESK. The CDR3 nucleotides read TGTGCCAGCAGCACTATACAGGGGGCTCAAGAGACCCAGTACTTC. Translating gives CASSTIQGAQETQYF.